A selection of T cell receptor beta chains follows, all from one sample in a study of T-cell memory formation after mild COVID-19. Each CDR3 protein is one row after TCRdb ran MiXCR on the 5' RACE reads. The sample gives approximately 250,000 distinct CDR3 sequences, roughly 17% of which show up once; roughly a fifth is in the top ten. The sequenced sample was PBMCs or a T cell subset sorted from them (not recorded which). Receptor source: a young man who had mild COVID-19 (a few samples of this study predate the infection). Cell type and time point are not known. Both conserved end residues are part of each CDR3.

V	J	CDR3
TRBV4-1	TRBJ1-4	CASSHGPVGDGNEKLFF
TRBV5-1	TRBJ1-5	CASSSQGALNQPQHF
TRBV27	TRBJ1-2	CASSFIGPGVRGYTF
TRBV5-1	TRBJ2-3	CASSLGAGTDTQYF
TRBV4-1	TRBJ2-1	CASSQNSHRGEQFF
TRBV20-1	TRBJ2-3	CSANGRLVTDTQYF
TRBV27	TRBJ2-1	CASSHSGAYYNEQFF
TRBV6-2/TRBV6-3	TRBJ2-3	CASSYSLFTGLTDTQYF
TRBV4-3	TRBJ1-1	CASSHSGSGTEAFF
TRBV27	TRBJ1-1	CASSLSVRGYTEAFF
TRBV12-3/TRBV12-4	TRBJ2-7	CASSERWGREQYF
TRBV4-3	TRBJ1-3	CASSQDGADGNTIYF
TRBV6-2/TRBV6-3	TRBJ1-2	CASSYSFRKNRDYGYTF
TRBV2	TRBJ1-1	CASSEGGTSARAFF
TRBV3-1	TRBJ1-5	CASSQDGDQPQHF
TRBV5-1	TRBJ2-2	CASSDGYAGELFF
TRBV6-6	TRBJ2-5	CASSPLAGITETQYF
TRBV28	TRBJ2-6	CASSLGTASGANVLTF
TRBV7-2	TRBJ2-1	CASSWGRHNEQFF
TRBV5-5	TRBJ2-2	CASSSTGTDNTGELFF
TRBV7-2	TRBJ1-1	CASSPQGYGYTEAFF
TRBV6-5	TRBJ2-7	CASSYGSGEQYF
TRBV7-9	TRBJ2-3	CASSGSGGTLDTQYF
TRBV12-3/TRBV12-4	TRBJ1-2	CASSLDVWDRAGYTF
TRBV29-1	TRBJ2-1	CSVEVRGTYNEQFF
TRBV9	TRBJ1-2	CASSGVSDYGYTF
TRBV4-1	TRBJ2-1	CASSRRLQGVDNEQFF
TRBV7-7	TRBJ2-3	CASSLSQGRSDTQYF
TRBV30	TRBJ1-2	CAWSAPTWGIYGYTF
TRBV20-1	TRBJ1-5	CSAREVGGRSGPQHF
TRBV24-1	TRBJ1-1	CATSVLGGTEAFF
TRBV5-4	TRBJ1-6	CASSPTGGDSPLHF
TRBV29-1	TRBJ1-4	CSVRALHGELFF
TRBV6-5	TRBJ2-3	CASSYSGTLTDTQYF
TRBV6-5	TRBJ2-1	CASSYSKGAGAQFF
TRBV4-3	TRBJ2-3	CASSQGYGDTQYF
TRBV9	TRBJ2-7	CASSVGQIPYEQYF
TRBV28	TRBJ1-5	CASSSPGQGPNQPQHF
TRBV4-1	TRBJ2-5	CASSQPGKEREETQYF
TRBV2	TRBJ2-2	CASSEQGDTGELFF
TRBV19	TRBJ1-5	CASSISDYSNQPQHF
TRBV19	TRBJ2-3	CASSIPGLTDTQYF
TRBV7-2	TRBJ2-5	CASSSYSLGETQYF
TRBV7-2	TRBJ2-3	CASNKGASTDTQYF
TRBV28	TRBJ1-5	CASTPRGQGEGQPQHF
TRBV7-7	TRBJ2-1	CASSQTSGGLDDEQFF
TRBV4-3	TRBJ1-2	CASSQDGIYNYGYTF
TRBV7-2	TRBJ1-6	CASSLVEGSNSPLHF
TRBV10-3	TRBJ2-3	CAISESRPQGSDTQYF
TRBV7-2	TRBJ2-3	CASSCQGITDTQYF
TRBV4-1	TRBJ2-5	CASSQDRSSGGRTQYF
TRBV29-1	TRBJ2-5	CSVEDPWTGEETQYF